What follows are 27 T cell receptor beta chains derived from one specimen sequenced in a study of blood T cell repertoires in COVID-19. Profiled with immunoSEQ multiplex PCR; TCRdb holds only in-frame clones, not every one. Here the sample spans more than 15,000 clones, about 89% being singletons. The specimen was peripheral blood. Receptors originate from a woman of 80 years or more with COVID-19, enrolled during active disease.

This chain links TRBV19 with TRBJ2-3; 9 bases are a match to TRBD2. The CDR3 contains 15 residues. V shed 3 bases, J shed 6 bases, and the junction held 7 bases outside the gene matches. Germline CDR1 reads LNHDA; CDR2 reads SQIVND (reference sequence). This CDR3 is CASSMRRREGDTQYF. The CDR3 bases are TGTGCCAGTAGTATGAGGAGGCGGGAGGGCGATACGCAGTATTTT.

This chain uses TRBV10-3 with TRBJ1-2; 7 bases agree with TRBD1. CDR1 is ENHRY, CDR2 SYGVKD, per germline. V shed 3 bases, J shed 1 base, and the junction held 8 bases outside the gene matches. The CDR3 sequence is 16 residues long. CDR3 residues: CAISDPGGQINYGYTF. The CDR3 nucleotides are TGTGCCATCAGTGATCCTGGGGGACAGATTAACTATGGCTACACCTTC.

The chain joins TRBV14 to TRBJ2-1, with D possibly TRBD1 on 5 matching bases. V was clipped by 3 bases and J by 2 bases, with 11 bases between them. Germline-derived CDR1 and CDR2 are SGHDN and FVKESK. The CDR3 contains 15 residues. CDR3 loop: CASSQWQGAYNEQFF. In DNA form, the CDR3 reads TGTGCCAGCAGCCAGTGGCAGGGCGCCTACAATGAGCAGTTCTTC.

V usage is TRBV5-6 and J usage is TRBJ2-7; a weak D match, TRBD2 (5 bases). Germline CDR1 and CDR2: SGHDT and YYEEEE. This CDR3 region has 13 residues. With 6 bases removed from V and 1 base from J, the gap between germline ends came to 11 bases. CDR3 DNA: TGTGCCAGCAAAAGTGGGAGTTCCTACGAGCAGTACTTC. Amino acid sequence: CASKSGSSYEQYF.

J is TRBJ2-7 and V is TRBV5-6; 8 bases are a match to TRBD1. J gave up 0 bases and V 4 bases, and 6 bases lay outside the gene matches. The length of the CDR3 is 15 residues. The germline V gene has CDR1 SGHDT and CDR2 YYEEEE. CDR3 sequence (DNA): TGTGCCAGCAGCCGGGACAGGCGGCCCTCCTACGAGCAGTACTTC. Its protein is CASSRDRRPSYEQYF.

The rearrangement joins TRBV5-6 to TRBJ1-5; perhaps TRBD1 as D (6 bases). The CDR3 consists of 16 residues. The V and J ends lost 4 bases and 3 bases respectively, with 17 bases between them. CDR1 SGHDT and CDR2 YYEEEE come from the germline V gene. This CDR3 reads CASSLTGQGYNQPQHF. DNA for the CDR3: TGTGCCAGCAGCCTGACGGGCCAGGGGTACAATCAGCCCCAGCATTTT.

This sequence joins TRBV11-1 and TRBJ2-1; TRBD1 is a possible D gene (5 bases). The V gene's germline CDR1 is SGHAT and CDR2 FQDESV (reference sequence). The CDR3 is 13 residues long. Trimming stripped 3 bases from V and 4 bases from J, with 7 bases between. In DNA, the CDR3 is TGTGCCAGCAGCTTGGGGCGGTACAATGAGCAGTTCTTC. Translating gives CASSLGRYNEQFF.

The chain has TRBV7-9 and TRBJ2-3, with D perhaps matching TRBD1 (5 bases). Germline loops: CDR1 SEHNR, CDR2 FQNEAQ (reference sequence). The CDR3 loop spans 16 amino acids. The ends were cut back, 4 bases at V and 3 bases at J, with 17 bases in the middle. CDR3 region: CASSSTATRLTDTQYF. CDR3 sequence (DNA): TGTGCCAGCAGCTCGACAGCCACGAGACTGACAGATACGCAGTATTTT.

The chain is built from TRBV5-1 and TRBJ2-1, with 9 positions matching TRBD1. Germline CDR1 reads SGHRS; CDR2 reads YFSETQ. The length of the CDR3 is 16 residues. V trimming: 3 bases; J trimming: 3 bases; junction bases outside the gene matches: 7. Here the CDR3 reads CASSSLPGQGYNEQFF. The CDR3, as DNA: TGCGCCAGCAGCTCGCTCCCGGGACAGGGCTACAATGAGCAGTTCTTC.

The gene calls are TRBV5-1 and TRBJ2-7; the match to TRBD1 covers 11 bases. Germline trimming cut 4 bases from V and 5 bases from J; bases unmatched to any gene: 5. The CDR3 covers 14 residues. Germline V gene sequence: CDR1 SGHRS, CDR2 YFSETQ. CDR3 sequence reads: CASSQGQGENEQYF. The CDR3 nucleotides are TGCGCCAGCAGCCAGGGACAGGGGGAGAACGAGCAGTACTTC.

CDR3 protein: CASRGYGRATNEKLFF. The CDR3 DNA follows: TGTGCCAGTAGGGGGTATGGCAGGGCCACTAATGAAAAACTGTTTTTT. The chain joins TRBV19 to TRBJ1-4; TRBD1 is a possible D gene (5 bases). The germline V gene has CDR1 LNHDA and CDR2 SQIVND (reference sequence). Trimming shortened V by 6 bases and J by 2 bases, and 16 bases separated the two germline ends. The CDR3 loop spans 16 amino acids.

The rearrangement joins TRBV5-6 to TRBJ2-2, with 7 bases matching TRBD1. The CDR3 is made up of 16 amino acids. Germline trimming cut 4 bases from V and 1 base from J; bases unmatched to any gene: 7. Germline CDR1 reads SGHDT; CDR2 reads YYEEEE. The CDR3 sequence: CASSPSRGLNTGELFF. In DNA form, the CDR3 reads TGTGCCAGCAGCCCTTCGAGGGGGCTGAACACCGGGGAGCTGTTTTTT.

The V call is TRBV11-2, the J call TRBJ2-7; perhaps TRBD2 as D (6 bases). Trimming took 5 bases from V and 1 from J, leaving 18 bases between them. CDR3 length: 16 residues. Germline V gene lookup returns CDR1 SGHAT and CDR2 FQNNGV. The DNA of the CDR3 is TGTGCCAGCAGCACTCTCATGCGGGGCTTTTCCTACGAGCAGTACTTC. Residues: CASSTLMRGFSYEQYF.

To note about this clone: The junction departs from germline at one end; a sequencing error may be responsible. The chain uses TRBV6-2 or TRBV6-3 and TRBJ1-1; D gene uncertain. The germline V gene has CDR1 MNHEY and CDR2 SVGEGT. The CDR3 sequence is 14 residues long. As DNA, the CDR3 is TGTGCCAGCAATTACGACGGGGAAGCGACTGAAGCTTTCTTT. Translated: CASNYDGEATEAFF.

This chain uses TRBV5-6 with TRBJ1-2; 8 nucleotides match TRBD1. Germline V lookup: CDR1 SGHDT, CDR2 YYEEEE. The CDR3 extends over 14 amino acids. After removal of 4 bases from V and 7 bases from J, the junction contained 9 bases not matched to a gene. CDR3 in amino acids: CASSLVRGHGGYTF. The CDR3 DNA sequence: TGTGCCAGCAGCCTCGTCAGGGGGCACGGTGGCTACACCTTC.

The gene calls are TRBV7-9 and TRBJ1-3; possibly TRBD1 for D (6 bases). The V gene lost 3 bases and the J gene lost 3 bases, with 12 bases spanning the gap. CDR3 length: 15 amino acids. Germline loops: CDR1 SEHNR, CDR2 FQNEAQ (reference sequence). CDR3 in amino acids: CASSFRGAVGNTIYF. CDR3 DNA sequence: TGTGCCAGCAGCTTCCGGGGGGCGGTTGGAAACACCATATATTTT.

V gene TRBV7-2 combines with J gene TRBJ2-3, with D perhaps matching TRBD1 (5 bases). Germline values: CDR1 SGHTA, CDR2 FQGNSA. Deletions cut 2 bases from V and 0 bases from J, with 6 bases between. This CDR3 has 14 residues. CDR3 in DNA: TGTGCCAGCAGCTTACAGGGAAGCACAGATACGCAGTATTTT. The encoded protein is CASSLQGSTDTQYF.

This chain uses TRBV11-3 with TRBJ1-1; no clear D. The V end lost 5 bases, the J end lost 1 base, and 8 bases lay between the germline ends. The germline V gene encodes CDR1 SGHNT and CDR2 YENEEA. There are 13 residues in the CDR3. The CDR3 DNA follows: TGTGCCAGCAGCAGACTACAGAACACTGAAGCTTTCTTT. Encoded protein: CASSRLQNTEAFF. Combining the CDR3 with reference TRBV11-3 and TRBJ1-1 gives the whole variable domain EAGVVQSPRYKIIEKKQPVAFWCNPISGHNTLYWYLQNLGQGPELLIRYENEEAVDDSQLPKDRFSAERLKGVDSTLKIQPAELGDSAVYLCASSRLQNTEAFFGQGTRLTVV.

The chain employs TRBV7-8 and TRBJ2-1, with D tentatively TRBD1 (6 bases). Germline CDR1 is SGHVS and CDR2 is FQNEAQ. Trimming shortened V by 1 base and J by 9 bases, and 7 bases separated the two germline ends. This CDR3 has 12 residues. The chain's CDR3 is CASSLDRAEQFF. In DNA, the CDR3 is TGTGCCAGCAGCTTAGACAGGGCTGAGCAGTTCTTC.

V usage is TRBV5-1 and J usage is TRBJ2-5, with 7 nucleotides matching TRBD2. Germline CDR1 SGHRS, CDR2 YFSETQ. The ends lost 3 bases at V and 3 bases at J; junction bases unmatched: 11. This CDR3 contains 16 residues. For the CDR3, the DNA is TGCGCCAGCAGCTCAGTTGGGGGAGGGACCGAAGAGACCCAGTACTTC. Translated, it gives CASSSVGGGTEETQYF.

The CDR3 here is CASSVAGGVISQPQHF. CDR3 nucleotide sequence: TGTGCCAGCAGCGTAGCTGGAGGGGTTATAAGTCAGCCCCAGCATTTT. The J gene is TRBJ1-5, the V gene TRBV9, with D perhaps TRBD1 (5 bases). The germline gives CDR1 SGDLS, CDR2 YYNGEE. There are 16 residues in the CDR3. Trimming removed 0 bases from V and 6 bases from J, with 16 bases in between.

In DNA, the CDR3 is TGCAGCGCTCGGGGAAGCACAGATACGCAGTATTTT. Amino acids: CSARGSTDTQYF. V and J are TRBV29-1 and TRBJ2-3; perhaps TRBD2 as D (5 bases). This CDR3 has 12 amino acids. V gave up 7 bases and J gave up 0 bases, with 8 bases separating them. Germline V gene sequence: CDR1 SQVTM, CDR2 ANQGSEA.

The V call is TRBV18, the J call TRBJ2-5; D unresolved. This CDR3 comprises 14 residues. The germline V gene encodes CDR1 KGHSH and CDR2 LQKENI. Trimming stripped 2 bases from V and 5 bases from J, with 12 bases between. The CDR3 nucleotides read TGTGCCAGCTCACCATTCGCTGGCACGGAGACCCAGTACTTC. As protein: CASSPFAGTETQYF.

CDR3 nucleotides: TGCGCCAGCAGCCAAGAGCAGGGCCGGGTACAGCCCCAGCATTTT. This gives the protein CASSQEQGRVQPQHF. The rearrangement joins TRBV4-1 to TRBJ1-5; possibly TRBD1 for D (5 bases). Germline-derived CDR1 and CDR2 are MGHRA and YSYEKL. Trimming removed 0 bases at V and 7 bases at J, with 13 bases between. CDR3 length equals 15 residues.

The chain employs TRBV14 and TRBJ1-1; TRBD1 is a possible D gene (6 bases). The V gene's germline CDR1 is SGHDN and CDR2 FVKESK. This CDR3 is 15 amino acids long. V was trimmed by 2 bases and J by 8 bases, leaving 18 bases between them. CDR3 residues: CASSQLMQGSREAFF. CDR3 DNA: TGTGCCAGCAGCCAATTGATGCAGGGGAGTAGGGAAGCTTTCTTT.

The V call is TRBV5-4, the J call TRBJ2-1, with 9 nucleotides matching TRBD2. This CDR3 contains 16 residues. CDR1 SGHNT and CDR2 YYREEE come from the germline V gene (reference sequence). V was clipped by 1 base and J by 4 bases; unmatched bases: 6. As DNA, the CDR3 is TGTGCCAGCAGCTTGCTGGGACTAGCAAATTACAATGAGCAGTTCTTC. Its protein is CASSLLGLANYNEQFF. The full variable domain, rest sourced from reference TRBV5-4 and TRBJ2-1, is ETGVTQSPTHLIKTRGQQVTLRCSSQSGHNTVSWYQQALGQGPQFIFQYYREEENGRGNFPPRFSGLQFPNYSSELNVNALELDDSALYLCASSLLGLANYNEQFFGPGTRLTVL.

This chain links TRBV27 with TRBJ2-3, with D tentatively TRBD1 (5 bases). Germline loops: CDR1 MNHEY, CDR2 SMNVEV (reference sequence). The germline V and J ends were trimmed by 6 bases and 9 bases, with 10 bases remaining between them. This CDR3 region has 11 residues. The CDR3 reads CASSTGLTQYF. CDR3 sequence (DNA): TGTGCCAGCAGCACAGGCTTAACGCAGTATTTT.